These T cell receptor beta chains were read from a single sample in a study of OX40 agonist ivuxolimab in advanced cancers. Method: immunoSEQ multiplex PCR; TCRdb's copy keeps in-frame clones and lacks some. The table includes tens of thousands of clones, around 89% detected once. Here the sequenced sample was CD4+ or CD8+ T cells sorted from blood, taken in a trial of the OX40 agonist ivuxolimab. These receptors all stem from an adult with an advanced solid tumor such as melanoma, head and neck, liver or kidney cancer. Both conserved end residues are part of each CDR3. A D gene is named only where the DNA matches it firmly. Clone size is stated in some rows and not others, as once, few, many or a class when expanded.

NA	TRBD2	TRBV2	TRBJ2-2	TGTGCCAGCAGTGAAGGACTAGCGTACACCGGGGAGCTGTTTTTT	CASSEGLAYTGELFF
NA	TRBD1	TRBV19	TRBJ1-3	TGTGCCAGTACGGGACAGGGGAGCGGAAACACCATATATTTT	CASTGQGSGNTIYF
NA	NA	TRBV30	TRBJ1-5	TGTGCCTGGTCCCGGGCCCCCAATCAGCCCCAGCATTTT	CAWSRAPNQPQHF
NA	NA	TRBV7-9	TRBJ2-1	TGTGCCAGCAGCTTAGCGGGAACAAATGAGCAGTTCTTC	CASSLAGTNEQFF
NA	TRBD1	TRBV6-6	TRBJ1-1	TGTGCCAGCAGAACGGGACAGGTTAGGGACACTGAAGCTTTCTTT	CASRTGQVRDTEAFF
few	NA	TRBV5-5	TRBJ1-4	TGTGCCAGCAGCTTTTCTGGCAGCCAGCTTGCTAATGAAAAACTGTTTTTT	CASSFSGSQLANEKLFF
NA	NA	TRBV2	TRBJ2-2	TGTGCCAGCAGTGAAATCCAGAGCACCGGGGAGCTGTTTTTT	CASSEIQSTGELFF
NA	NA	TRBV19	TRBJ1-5	TGTGCCAGTAGTATAGATCTCCCGGGGCCGGGCAATCAGCCCCAGCATTTT	CASSIDLPGPGNQPQHF
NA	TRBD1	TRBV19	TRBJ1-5	TGTGCCAGTATCTCGACAGGGAGCAATCAGCCCCAGCATTTT	CASISTGSNQPQHF
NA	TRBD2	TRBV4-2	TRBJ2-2	TGTGCCAGCAGCCAGGCCGGGACTAGCGGGAGGGCAGGGGAGCTGTTTTTT	CASSQAGTSGRAGELFF
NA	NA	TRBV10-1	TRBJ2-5	TGCGCCAGCAGTGAAGCGACTAACCAGCAAGAGACCCAGTACTTC	CASSEATNQQETQYF
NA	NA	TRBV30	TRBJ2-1	TGTGCCTGGACGGCTAGCTTCAATGAGCAGTTCTTC	CAWTASFNEQFF
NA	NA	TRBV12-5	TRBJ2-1	TGTGCTAGTGGTTTGGTACTTAGTAGCGGCAATGAGCAGTTCTTC	CASGLVLSSGNEQFF
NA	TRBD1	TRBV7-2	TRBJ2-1	TGTGCCAGCAGCAGACGACAGGGGGGCAATGAGCAGTTCTTC	CASSRRQGGNEQFF
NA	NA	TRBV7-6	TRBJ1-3	TGTGCCAGCAGCTTAGCAGATGGGGTTGGAAACACCATATATTTT	CASSLADGVGNTIYF
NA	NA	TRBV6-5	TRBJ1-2	TGTGCCAGCAGTGCCGGAACCTATGGCTACACCTTC	CASSAGTYGYTF
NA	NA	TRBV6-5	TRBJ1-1	TGTGCCAGCAGTTACGGATGGGTGGAGAACACTGAAGCTTTCTTT	CASSYGWVENTEAFF
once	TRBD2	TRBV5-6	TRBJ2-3	TGTGCCAGCAGCTTTAGCGGGAATACAGATACGCAGTATTTT	CASSFSGNTDTQYF
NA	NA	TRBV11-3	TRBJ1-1	TGTGCCAGCAGCTCACTGATCGGACTCCCGAACACTGAAGCTTTCTTT	CASSSLIGLPNTEAFF
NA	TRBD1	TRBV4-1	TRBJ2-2	TGCGCCAGCAGCCAAGGCCTTCCGGGACAGGGGGCATTATTCCCCGGGGAGCTGTTTTTT	CASSQGLPGQGALFPGELFF
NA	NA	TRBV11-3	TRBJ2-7	TGTGCCAGCAGCCTGGGAAGGATATCCTACGAGCAGTACTTC	CASSLGRISYEQYF
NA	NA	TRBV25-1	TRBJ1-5	TGTGCCAGCAGTCATGGCGGGGGGTATCAGCCCCAGCATTTT	CASSHGGGYQPQHF
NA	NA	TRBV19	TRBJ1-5	TGTGCCAGTAGTATTGACAGAACGGGCAATCAGCCCCAGCATTTT	CASSIDRTGNQPQHF
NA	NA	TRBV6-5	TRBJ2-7	TGTGCCATCAGTGAGTTTAACGAGCAGTACTTC	CAISEFNEQYF
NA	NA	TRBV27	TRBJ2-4	TGTGCCAGCAGCGTAGGTCAGTTACTAGCCAAAAACATTCAGTACTTC	CASSVGQLLAKNIQYF
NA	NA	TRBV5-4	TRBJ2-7	TGTGCCAGTCAGGGTGCCCCGGGATCGGTGTACGAGCAGTACTTC	CASQGAPGSVYEQYF
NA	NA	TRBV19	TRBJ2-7	TGTGCCAGTAGTATAGGGCAGCCAGGGACCTACGAGCAGTACTTC	CASSIGQPGTYEQYF
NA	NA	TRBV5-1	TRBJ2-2	TGCGCCAGCAGCGCGCCGCGGACGGGGAACACCGGGGAGCTGTTTTTT	CASSAPRTGNTGELFF
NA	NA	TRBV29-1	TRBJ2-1	TGCAGCGTTGAAGATCTGTATGAGCAGTTCTTC	CSVEDLYEQFF
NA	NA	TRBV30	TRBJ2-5	TGTGCCTGGGACGGGGGGCAAGTGACCCAGTACTTC	CAWDGGQVTQYF
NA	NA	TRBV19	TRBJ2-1	TGTGCCAGTAGGAAAGACGGCATGACAGACAATGAGCAGTTCTTC	CASRKDGMTDNEQFF
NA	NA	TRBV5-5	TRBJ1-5	TGTGCCAGCAGCCCGAGCTGGGACAACTATAGGCCCCAGCATTTT	CASSPSWDNYRPQHF
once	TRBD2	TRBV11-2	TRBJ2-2	TGTGCCAGCAGCTCCGGGGTAGCGGGATCGTCAGTATACACCGGGGAGCTGTTTTTT	CASSSGVAGSSVYTGELFF
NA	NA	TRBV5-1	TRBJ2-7	TGCGCCAGCAAGGCTGCAGGGTTTAACGAGCAGTACTTC	CASKAAGFNEQYF
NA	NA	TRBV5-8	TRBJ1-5	TGTGCCAGCAGCTTGGGATCGGGAGGCCGCAATCAGCCCCAGCATTTT	CASSLGSGGRNQPQHF
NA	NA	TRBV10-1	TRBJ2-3	TGCGCCAGCAGTGGTGCTAGCGGCACAGATACGCAGTATTTT	CASSGASGTDTQYF
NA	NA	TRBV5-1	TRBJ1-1	TGCGCCAGCAGCCTGACAGTATCTGGCACTGAAGCTTTCTTT	CASSLTVSGTEAFF
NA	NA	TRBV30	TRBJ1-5	TGTGCCTGGACTCAAGGGGGCAATCAGCCCCAGCATTTT	CAWTQGGNQPQHF
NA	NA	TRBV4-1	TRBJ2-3	TGCGCCAGCAGCCAAGGACTAGAGTCGGCGAATACGCAGTATTTT	CASSQGLESANTQYF
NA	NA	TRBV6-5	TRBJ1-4	TGTGCCAGCAGTTATGGGGGAGGGGAGCCTAATGAAAAACTGTTTTTT	CASSYGGGEPNEKLFF
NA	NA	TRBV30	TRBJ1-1	TGTGCCTGGAGTAACTACCCGGGGTCTGAAGCTTTCTTT	CAWSNYPGSEAFF
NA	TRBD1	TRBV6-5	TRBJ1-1	TGTGCCAGCAGGGGACAGGGCATGAACACTGAAGCTTTCTTT	CASRGQGMNTEAFF
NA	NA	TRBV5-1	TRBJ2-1	TGCGCCAGCAGCTTGATCCCGGGGGCACAGAATGAGCAGTTCTTC	CASSLIPGAQNEQFF
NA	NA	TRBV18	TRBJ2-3	TGTGCCAGCTCACCAAGAACAGATACGCAGTATTTT	CASSPRTDTQYF
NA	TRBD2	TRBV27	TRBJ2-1	TGTGCCAGCAGCCAACCTAAACTAGCGGGGCTTTACAATGAGCAGTTCTTC	CASSQPKLAGLYNEQFF
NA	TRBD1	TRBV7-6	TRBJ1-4	TGTGCCAGCAGCTTAGCCGGGACAGGGAATGAAAAACTGTTTTTT	CASSLAGTGNEKLFF
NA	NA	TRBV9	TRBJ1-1	TGTGCCAGCAGCGTAGCTCCAGAGAACACTGAAGCTTTCTTT	CASSVAPENTEAFF
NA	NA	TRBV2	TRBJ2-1	TGTGCCAGCAGTGAATCATTTCAAGGCAATGAGCAGTTCTTC	CASSESFQGNEQFF
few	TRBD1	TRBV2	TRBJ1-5	TGTGCCAGCAGTGGCACAGGGGTATCTCGACAGCCCCAGCATTTT	CASSGTGVSRQPQHF
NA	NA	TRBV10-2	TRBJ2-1	TGCGCCAGCAGTGAGTCGTTATCGAACAATGAGCAGTTCTTC	CASSESLSNNEQFF
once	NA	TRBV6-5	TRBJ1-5	TGTGCCAGCAGACCCAGGGCAGGGGCTCAGCCCCAGCATTTT	CASRPRAGAQPQHF
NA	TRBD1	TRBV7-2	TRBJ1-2	TGTGCCAGCAGCTTAGGGGGACAGTTACGTGGCTACACCTTC	CASSLGGQLRGYTF
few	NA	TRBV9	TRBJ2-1	TGTGCCAGCAGCGCCATAGCGGTCTACAATGAGCAGTTCTTC	CASSAIAVYNEQFF
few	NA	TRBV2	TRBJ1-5	TGTGCCAGCAGCCGGGAGAGCAATCAGCCCCAGCATTTT	CASSRESNQPQHF
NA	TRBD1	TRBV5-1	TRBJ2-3	TGCGCCAGCAGCCCCTCGGACAGGGGGCTTCCAGATACGCAGTATTTT	CASSPSDRGLPDTQYF
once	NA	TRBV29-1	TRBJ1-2	TGCAGCGTTGAAGATCTGGTAAACTATGGCTACACCTTC	CSVEDLVNYGYTF
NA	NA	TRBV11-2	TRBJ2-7	TGTGCCAGCAGCCACTCAAGGACTGCGGTCTCCTACGAGCAGTACTTC	CASSHSRTAVSYEQYF